This T cell receptor (beta chain) was obtained from a study of T cells in Graves' hyperthyroidism and ophthalmopathy. The hyperthyroidism was newly diagnosed and had lasted under 2 months; the patients were aged 18 to 65. The source of the PBMCs was 9.5 to 10 ml of fresh peripheral blood. Amplification yielded TCR beta CDR3 regions, with RNA transcripts as the source. Using the HTBI primer set, a first-round RT-PCR was run on the TCR CDR3. Using its own MiXCR run on the multiplex PCR reads, TCRdb lists one record per CDR3 protein. The data show more than 300,000 distinct CDR3 sequences, roughly 13% seen once. CDR1 is LGHDT, CDR2 YNNKEL, per germline (reference sequence). The V end lost 2 bases, the J end lost 2 bases, and 6 bases lay between the germline ends. This CDR3 region has 13 residues. This clonotype was picked up many times.

The chain joins TRBV3-1 to TRBJ2-5; D gene ambiguous. The source material was blood. The receptor was derived from a woman aged 55-75 years with Graves' hyperthyroidism. The CDR3 protein is CASSQPGQETQYF. DNA for the CDR3: TGTGCCAGCAGCCAACCTGGGCAAGAGACCCAGTACTTC.